The 10 T cell receptor beta chains listed next were all sequenced from one sample in a study of response to subunit inactivated influenza vaccine. TCRdb analysed the RT-PCR reads with MiXCR anew, one entry per CDR3 protein. The sample holds 500,000 or so distinct CDR3 sequences, approximately 16% seen once. This material consisted of CD4+ T cells sorted from PBMCs, taken less than 30 months after vaccination. These receptor sequences come from a man between 50 and 75 years old who received an inactivated influenza vaccine.

This clonotype turned up a few times. The chain recombines TRBV2 with TRBJ1-6; D gene unclear. V was clipped by 8 bases and J by 11 bases, with 16 bases between them. Germline lookup yields CDR1 SNHLY and CDR2 FYNNEI. The CDR3 is 13 amino acids. CDR3 amino acids: CASSPIPPPPLHF. The CDR3 coding sequence is TGTGCCAGCTCGCCTATTCCTCCCCCACCCCTCCACTTT. The full variable domain, with the rest looked up from reference TRBV2 and TRBJ1-6, is EPEVTQTPSHQVTQMGQEVILRCVPISNHLYFYWYRQILGQKVEFLVSFYNNEISEKSEIFDDQFSVERPDGSNFTLKIRSTKLEDSAMYFCASSPIPPPPLHFGNGTRLTVT.

In this sample, this clonotype turned up many times. The J gene is TRBJ1-2, the V gene TRBV24-1, with D unresolved. CDR3 size: 14 residues. In germline, CDR1 is KGHDR, CDR2 SFDVKD. Trimming removed 4 bases at V and 4 bases at J, with 12 bases between. CDR3 protein: CATSEPGRSYGYTF. The CDR3 bases are TGTGCCACCAGTGAGCCCGGGAGGTCCTATGGCTACACCTTC.

In this sample, this clonotype turned up a few times. The rearrangement uses TRBV11-1 and TRBJ2-6; 7 nucleotides line up with TRBD2. The junction had 7 bases not matched to a gene; V was cut back by 2 bases and J by 0 bases. Germline V gives CDR1 SGHAT, CDR2 FQDESV (reference sequence). The CDR3 has 18 residues. CDR3 DNA: TGTGCCAGCAGCTTATTCTCTAGCGGCTACTCTGGGGCCAACGTCCTGACTTTC. The encoded protein is CASSLFSSGYSGANVLTF.

The rearrangement uses TRBV12-3 or TRBV12-4 and TRBJ1-4; 10 bases agree with TRBD1. The CDR3 is 14 amino acids. Losses at the gene ends were 5 bases for V and 7 bases for J; bases not matched to a gene: 4. CDR3 residues: CASSRQGATEKLFF. The CDR3 region has the DNA TGTGCCAGCAGTAGACAGGGGGCGACTGAAAAACTGTTTTTT.

Only a few counts were recorded for this clonotype. The chain links TRBV20-1 to TRBJ2-2; 7 bases match TRBD2. This CDR3 contains 15 residues. V shed 3 bases, J shed 3 bases, and the junction held 7 bases outside the gene matches. Germline loops: CDR1 DFQATT, CDR2 SNEGSKA (reference sequence). Written as DNA, the CDR3 is TGCAGTGCTAGTAGTCTAGCGGCCTACACCGGGGAGCTGTTTTTT. Translation gives CSASSLAAYTGELFF.

This clonotype came up a few times. An end of the junction does not agree with germline; a read error may underlie this. This CDR3 is CASSQSRGGTSGPRSHNEQFF. Here the CDR3 DNA reads TGCGCCAGCAGCCAATCAAGAGGGGGGACTAGCGGGCCACGCTCCCACAATGAGCAGTTCTTC. The rearrangement links TRBV4-1 to TRBJ2-1, with 12 bases fitting TRBD2. CDR1 and CDR2 from the germline V gene are MGHRA and YSYEKL. CDR3 length equals 21 residues.

The chain couples TRBV21-1 to TRBJ2-2. TRBV21-1 is annotated as a pseudogene. The CDR3 is 14 amino acids. The CDR3 DNA is TGTGCCAGCAGCAAAGAAACATTCGCCGGGGAGCTGTTTTTT. It translates to CASSKETFAGELFF.

This clonotype was seen a few times. The CDR3 loop reads CASSLASGSREQYF. CDR3 in DNA: TGCGCCAGCAGCTTGGCCAGCGGGAGCCGCGAGCAGTACTTC. The chain employs TRBV5-1 and TRBJ2-7, with 8 bases identical to TRBD2. Germline CDR1 reads SGHRS; CDR2 reads YFSETQ. Germline trimming cut 0 bases from V and 6 bases from J; bases unmatched to any gene: 5. The CDR3 is 14 amino acids.

This clonotype was observed a handful of times. The chain links TRBV30 to TRBJ2-7; the D is unclear. The CDR3 totals 14 residues. With 1 base removed from V and 0 bases from J, the gap between germline ends came to 10 bases. Germline loops: CDR1 GTSNPN, CDR2 SVGIG (reference sequence). The CDR3 here is CAWSEGGLSYEQYF. The CDR3 DNA follows: TGTGCCTGGAGTGAAGGCGGCCTCTCCTACGAGCAGTACTTC.

The chain recombines TRBV2 with TRBJ1-1; D is perhaps TRBD1 (5 bases). CDR1 SNHLY and CDR2 FYNNEI come from the germline V gene. This CDR3 is 14 amino acids long. With 7 bases removed from V and 5 bases from J, the gap between germline ends came to 17 bases. CDR3 loop: CASTVDSGITEAFF. The CDR3 DNA reads TGTGCCAGCACCGTCGACAGTGGAATAACTGAAGCTTTCTTT.